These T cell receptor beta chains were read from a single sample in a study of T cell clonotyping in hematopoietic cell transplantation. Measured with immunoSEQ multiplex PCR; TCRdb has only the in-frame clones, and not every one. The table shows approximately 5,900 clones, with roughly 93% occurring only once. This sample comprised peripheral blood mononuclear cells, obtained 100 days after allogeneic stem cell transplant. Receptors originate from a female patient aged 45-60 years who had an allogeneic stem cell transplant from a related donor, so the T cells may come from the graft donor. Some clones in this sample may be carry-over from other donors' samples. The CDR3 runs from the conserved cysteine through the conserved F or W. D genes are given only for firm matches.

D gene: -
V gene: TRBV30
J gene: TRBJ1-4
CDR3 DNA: TGTGCCTGGACTCGGGGGGACAAGGCGTTCAATGAAAAACTGTTTTTT
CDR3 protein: CAWTRGDKAFNEKLFF

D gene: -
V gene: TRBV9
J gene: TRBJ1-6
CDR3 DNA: TGTGCCAGCAGAAATGCGGAGAGTCGCAATTCACCCCTCCACTTT
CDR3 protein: CASRNAESRNSPLHF

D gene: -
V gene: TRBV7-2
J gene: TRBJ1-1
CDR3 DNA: TGTGCCAGCAGCCGGATTTCCGGGTCCGCCACTGAAGCTTTCTTT
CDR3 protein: CASSRISGSATEAFF

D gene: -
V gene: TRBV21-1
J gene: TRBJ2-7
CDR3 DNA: TGTGCCAGCAGCAAATTGGGGCGGGGGTACGAGCAGTACTTC
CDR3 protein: CASSKLGRGYEQYF

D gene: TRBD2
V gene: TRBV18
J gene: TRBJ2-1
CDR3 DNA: TGTGCCAGCTCACCTTGGACTAGCGGGGGGGCGAATAGCTACAATGAGCAGTTCTTC
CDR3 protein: CASSPWTSGGANSYNEQFF

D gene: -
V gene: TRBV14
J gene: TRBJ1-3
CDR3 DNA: TGTGCCAGCAGCCAAGAAGGCCTTACGGGGCCCCGGGACACCATATATTTT
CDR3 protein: CASSQEGLTGPRDTIYF

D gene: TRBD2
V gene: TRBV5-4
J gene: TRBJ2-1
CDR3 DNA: TGTGCCAGCAGCTTGGGTTTAAGCGGGGAGTCCTACAATGAGCAGTTCTTC
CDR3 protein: CASSLGLSGESYNEQFF

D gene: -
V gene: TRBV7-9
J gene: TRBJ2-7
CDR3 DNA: TGTGCCAGCACTTCCGAGCCAGGGATGGGCGAGCAGTACTTC
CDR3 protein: CASTSEPGMGEQYF

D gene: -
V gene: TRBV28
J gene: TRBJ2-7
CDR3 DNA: TGTGCCAGCAGTTTAACGATAACCTACGAGCAGTACTTC
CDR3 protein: CASSLTITYEQYF

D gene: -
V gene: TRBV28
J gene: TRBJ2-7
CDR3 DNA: TGTGCCAGCAGTTTTGACAGCTACGAGCAGTACTTC
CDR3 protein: CASSFDSYEQYF

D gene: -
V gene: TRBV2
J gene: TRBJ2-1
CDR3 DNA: TGTGCCAGCAGAGCTTCTAGGGATATCCATGAGCAGTTCTTC
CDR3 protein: CASRASRDIHEQFF